This T cell receptor beta chain emerged from a study of blood T cells in healthy people across ages. Broader study findings: Measured against age, TCR beta diversity per million T cells decreased in a roughly linear manner.

CDR1 is MNHEY and CDR2 is SVGEGT in the germline V gene. Trimming removed 2 bases from V and 0 bases from J; junction bases left unmatched: 13. This CDR3 region has 19 residues. A second roughly 6 to 12 cycle PCR used barcoded and J-beta primers. Each sample provided no less than 2.5 million CDR3-containing paired-end reads. TCRdb redid the calling of the 5' RACE reads with MiXCR, one entry per CDR3 protein. The sample shows 1,300,000 or so distinct CDR3 sequences, 59% of them seen only once. As concerns this clonotype: Its antigen is unidentified.

Material for sequencing was blood. The rearrangement links TRBV6-2 or TRBV6-3 to TRBJ2-4, with TRBD1 identical over 7 bases. The source is a man younger than 30 in good health. As DNA, the CDR3 is TGTGCCAGCAGTTACCCCGACAGGGCCACGACTCTAGCCAAAAACATTCAGTACTTC. This encodes CASSYPDRATTLAKNIQYF.